These T cell receptor beta chains were read from a single sample in a study of cytomegalovirus exposure and HLA in healthy donors. Sequencing was performed with immunoSEQ multiplex PCR; in TCRdb, only in-frame clones are kept and a portion is missing. The table records roughly 140,000 clones, more than 65% of them present only once. The material sequenced was PBMCs. These TCRs come from a man aged 25 to 40 in good health and CMV-seropositive. Each CDR3 is given with its conserved first and last residue. The D gene is left open where the match is weak. Clone size is shown for a subset of rows, as once, few, many or a class of expanded clone.

TGTGCCAGCAGCCCCCTGGGCCTGGCCTCCTACGAGCAGTACTTC,CASSPLGLASYEQYF,.,TRBJ2-7,TRBV11-1,.,15
TGTGCCAGCTCCGGACTAGCGGTTAATTACAATGAGCAGTTCTTC,CASSGLAVNYNEQFF,TRBD2,TRBJ2-1,TRBV18,.,15
TGTGCCAGCAGCTTACTGGGACAGGGGGTCTACGAGCAGTACTTC,CASSLLGQGVYEQYF,TRBD1,TRBJ2-7,TRBV7-9,.,15
TGTGCCAGCCAGGGGGGATCGTGGCCAGATACGCAGTATTTT,CASQGGSWPDTQYF,.,TRBJ2-3,TRBV28,.,14
TGTGCCAGCTCACCCCGGGACAGGGGAGCAGATACGCAGTATTTT,CASSPRDRGADTQYF,TRBD1,TRBJ2-3,TRBV18,.,15
TGTGCCAGCAGTGCTTTTCAGGGGGCAAGGGAGACCCAGTACTTC,CASSAFQGARETQYF,TRBD1,TRBJ2-5,TRBV2,.,15
TGTGCCAGCAGTACATCCCTCCGCAATCAGCCCCAGCATTTT,CASSTSLRNQPQHF,.,TRBJ1-5,TRBV27,few,14
TGTGCCAGCAGGGGGCGGCAGAGCTATGGCTACACCTTC,CASRGRQSYGYTF,.,TRBJ1-2,TRBV27,once,13
TGCGCCAGCAGCTTGGTCAGGGTAGTCCCCTACGAGCAGTACTTC,CASSLVRVVPYEQYF,.,TRBJ2-7,TRBV5-1,many,15
TGTGCCACCAGCATGGGAGGGGATTCCTACGAGCAGTACTTC,CATSMGGDSYEQYF,TRBD2,TRBJ2-7,TRBV15,once,14
TGTGCCACCAGCAGCAGGCCAGGGAATGAAAAACTGTTTTTT,CATSSRPGNEKLFF,.,TRBJ1-4,TRBV15,.,14
TGTGCCTGGAGTGCCACTAGCGGGACGGTGGGGCAGTACTTC,CAWSATSGTVGQYF,TRBD2,TRBJ2-7,TRBV30,.,14
TGTGCCAGCAGCTTGGCCAGATACCAAGAGACCCAGTACTTC,CASSLARYQETQYF,.,TRBJ2-5,TRBV5-4,.,14
TGTGCCAGCAGCTTAGGACAGGGTGGCGAAAAACTGTTTTTT,CASSLGQGGEKLFF,TRBD1,TRBJ1-4,TRBV7-9,.,14
TGTGCCAGCTCACCAGGGACAGCCTACGAGCAGTACTTC,CASSPGTAYEQYF,TRBD1,TRBJ2-7,TRBV18,.,13
TGTGCCAGCAGCGTAGGCGTTAGTGAAAAACTGTTTTTT,CASSVGVSEKLFF,.,TRBJ1-4,TRBV9,.,13
TGTGCCAGTAGTATTTCTAGCGGCTCCTACGAGCAGTACTTC,CASSISSGSYEQYF,TRBD2,TRBJ2-7,TRBV19,.,14
TGTGCCAGCACTAGGCCGGGGACAGCTGGAAACACCATATATTTT,CASTRPGTAGNTIYF,TRBD1,TRBJ1-3,TRBV28,.,15
TGTGCCAGCAGTGGTACGTTCTGGAGCACTGAAGCTTTCTTT,CASSGTFWSTEAFF,.,TRBJ1-1,TRBV2,.,14
TGTGCCAGCAGCCAACCCCGAGCCGGGCCCATACAGGGTTTCTTT,CASSQPRAGPIQGFF,.,TRBJ1-1,TRBV7-9,.,15
TGTGCAAGTCGCTTAGCCTGTGGGACTACGTACAATGAGCAGTTCTTC,CASRLACGTTYNEQFF,.,TRBJ2-1,TRBV12-2,.,16
TGCAGCGTTCTAACAGGGGACGGGAGCAATCAGCCCCAGCATTTT,CSVLTGDGSNQPQHF,TRBD1,TRBJ1-5,TRBV29-1,few,15
TGTGCCATCAGTGAGTTGGGGGGAAGTTCGGTGAGTGCTTTCTTT,CAISELGGSSVSAFF,.,TRBJ1-1,TRBV10-3,few,15
TGTGCCAGCAGTCGAGGGACTCCTATTCGCTACACCTTC,CASSRGTPIRYTF,.,TRBJ1-2,TRBV28,.,13
TGTGCCAGTAGTGCCGGGACAGGGTTAGTAACAGATACGCAGTATTTT,CASSAGTGLVTDTQYF,TRBD1,TRBJ2-3,TRBV19,.,16